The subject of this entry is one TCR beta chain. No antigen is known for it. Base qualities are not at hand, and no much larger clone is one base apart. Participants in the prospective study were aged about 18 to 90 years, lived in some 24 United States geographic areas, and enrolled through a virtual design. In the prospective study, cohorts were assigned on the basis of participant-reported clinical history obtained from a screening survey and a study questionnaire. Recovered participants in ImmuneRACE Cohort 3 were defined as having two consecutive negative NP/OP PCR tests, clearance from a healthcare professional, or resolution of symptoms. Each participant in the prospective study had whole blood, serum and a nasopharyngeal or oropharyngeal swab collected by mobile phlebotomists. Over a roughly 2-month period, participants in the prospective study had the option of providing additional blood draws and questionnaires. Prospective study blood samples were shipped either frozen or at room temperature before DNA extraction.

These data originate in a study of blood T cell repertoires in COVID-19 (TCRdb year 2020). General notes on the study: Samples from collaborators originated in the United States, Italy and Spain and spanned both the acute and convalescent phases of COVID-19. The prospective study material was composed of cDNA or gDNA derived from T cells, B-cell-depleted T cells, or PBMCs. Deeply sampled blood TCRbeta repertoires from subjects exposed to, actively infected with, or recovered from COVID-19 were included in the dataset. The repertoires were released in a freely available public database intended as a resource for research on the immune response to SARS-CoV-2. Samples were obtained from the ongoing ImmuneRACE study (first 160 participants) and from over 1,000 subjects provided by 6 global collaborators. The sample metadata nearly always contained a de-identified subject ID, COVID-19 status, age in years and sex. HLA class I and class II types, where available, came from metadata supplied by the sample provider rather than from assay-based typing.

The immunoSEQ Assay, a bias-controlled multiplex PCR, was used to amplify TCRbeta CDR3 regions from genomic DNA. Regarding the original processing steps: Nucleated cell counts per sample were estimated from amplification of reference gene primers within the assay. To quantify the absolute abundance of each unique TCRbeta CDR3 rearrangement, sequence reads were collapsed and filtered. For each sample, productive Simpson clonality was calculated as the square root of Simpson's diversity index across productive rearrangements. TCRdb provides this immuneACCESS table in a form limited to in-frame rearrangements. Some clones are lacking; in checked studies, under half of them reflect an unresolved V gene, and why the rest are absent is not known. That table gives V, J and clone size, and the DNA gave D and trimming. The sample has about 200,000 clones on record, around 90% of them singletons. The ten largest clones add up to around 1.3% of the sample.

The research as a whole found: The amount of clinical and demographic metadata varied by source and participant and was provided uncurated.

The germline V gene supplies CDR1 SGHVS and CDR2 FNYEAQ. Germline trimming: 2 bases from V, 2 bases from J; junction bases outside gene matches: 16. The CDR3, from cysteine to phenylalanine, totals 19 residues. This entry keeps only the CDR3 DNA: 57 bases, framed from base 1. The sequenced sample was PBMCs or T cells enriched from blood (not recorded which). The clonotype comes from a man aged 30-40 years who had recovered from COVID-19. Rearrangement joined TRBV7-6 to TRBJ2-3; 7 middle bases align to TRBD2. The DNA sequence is TGTGCCAGCAGCTTATCCCCGAACAGATTGACTAGCTCCACAGATACGCAGTATTTT. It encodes CASSLSPNRLTSSTDTQYF.